The present T cell receptor (beta chain) was sequenced within a study of blood T cell repertoires in COVID-19. Germline CDR1 MNHEY, CDR2 SVGAGI. V lost 9 bases and J lost 0, with 15 bases in between. The CDR3 is made up of 15 amino acids. In the authors' workflow: By means of reference gene primer amplification, nucleated cell counts were estimated. Libraries were prepared by immunoSEQ multiplex PCR; TCRdb keeps only in-frame clonotypes and omits some of them. The V and J calls and clone size are taken from that table; D and trimming were inferred from the DNA. The sample lists over 300,000 clones, about 90% occurring once. The recovered donors of Cohort 3 showed two negative PCRs, clearance, or symptom resolution.

Sequences were obtained from PBMCs or T cells enriched from blood (not recorded which). The chain employs TRBV6-5 and TRBJ1-5; no clear D. This sequence was found in a woman aged 25 to 39 who had recovered from COVID-19. CDR3 sequence reads: CASGGRANSNQPQHF. CDR3 sequence (DNA): TGTGCCAGTGGAGGGAGGGCGAATAGCAATCAGCCCCAGCATTTT.